The rows below give T cell receptor beta chains drawn from one sample of a study of cytomegalovirus exposure and HLA in healthy donors. TCRdb keeps only in-frame clones here, not all; method: immunoSEQ multiplex PCR. This sample carries roughly 75,000 clones, over 80% of them seen once, and the ten largest clones take around 2.9%. Sequenced material: PBMCs. The receptors originated from a man aged 25-45 years in good health and CMV-seronegative. Both conserved end residues are part of each CDR3. D genes are given only for firm matches. Clone size is stated in some rows and not others, as once, few, many or a class when expanded.

TRBJ2-3 | 20 | . | TRBV5-1 | TRBD2 | TGCGCCAGCAGCTCAAAATCAGGGACTAGCGGGTCCGTTAGCACAGATACGCAGTATTTT | CASSSKSGTSGSVSTDTQYF
TRBJ2-1 | 15 | . | TRBV5-4 | TRBD2 | TGTGCCAGCAGCCCCACTAGCGGGGGATACAATGAGCAGTTCTTC | CASSPTSGGYNEQFF
TRBJ2-1 | 16 | . | TRBV9 | TRBD1 | TGTGCCAGCAGCTACCCCCGGGACAGGTCTGGCAATGAGCAGTTCTTC | CASSYPRDRSGNEQFF
TRBJ2-5 | 14 | medium-sized | TRBV4-1 | . | TGCGCCAGCAGCCAAGCGCCAGGGCAGGAGACCCAGTACTTC | CASSQAPGQETQYF
TRBJ2-1 | 15 | once | TRBV29-1 | TRBD2 | TGCAGCGTTGGGCGCGGGGGAGAGGCCTACAATGAGCAGTTCTTC | CSVGRGGEAYNEQFF
TRBJ2-1 | 16 | once | TRBV5-4 | TRBD2 | TGTGCCAGCAGCTTGGGGGCGGGGGAGATCGGCAATGAGCAGTTCTTC | CASSLGAGEIGNEQFF
TRBJ2-7 | 15 | once | TRBV6-5 | TRBD1 | TGTGCCAGCAGTTTAGGGACAGGGGTTCTATACGAGCAGTACTTC | CASSLGTGVLYEQYF
TRBJ1-2 | 15 | . | TRBV5-1 | . | TGCGCCAGCAGCTTTCGGAGAGGGCCTAACTATGGCTACACCTTC | CASSFRRGPNYGYTF
TRBJ1-2 | 13 | . | TRBV5-1 | . | TGCGCCAGCAGCATGAGGAGGGGCTATGGCTACACCTTC | CASSMRRGYGYTF
TRBJ2-5 | 14 | . | TRBV14 | TRBD1 | TGTGCCAGCAGCCAAGGGGACAGCCAAGAGACCCAGTACTTC | CASSQGDSQETQYF
TRBJ1-6 | 16 | . | TRBV10-3 | . | TGTGCCATCAGTGAGACGACGCAGGCAAATAATTCACCCCTCCACTTT | CAISETTQANNSPLHF
TRBJ2-2 | 15 | . | TRBV9 | TRBD1 | TGTGCCAGCAGCTTAGAGACAGGGGGCACCGGGGAGCTGTTTTTT | CASSLETGGTGELFF
TRBJ1-2 | 11 | . | TRBV19 | . | TGTGCCAGTAGTGTCAGGGAAAGCTACACCTTC | CASSVRESYTF
TRBJ2-7 | 14 | once | TRBV4-1 | . | TGCGCCAGCAGCCAAGGAGGCGGATCCTACGAGCAGTACTTC | CASSQGGGSYEQYF
TRBJ1-6 | 15 | . | TRBV9 | . | TGTGCCAGCAGCGTAGATGGGGCATCGTATTCACCCCTCCACTTT | CASSVDGASYSPLHF
TRBJ1-6 | 15 | few | TRBV2 | TRBD1 | TGTGCCAGCAGTGGACAGGGGGATCGTCATTCACCCCTCCACTTT | CASSGQGDRHSPLHF
TRBJ2-5 | 16 | . | TRBV5-4 | TRBD2 | TGTGCCAGCAGCTCCGGACTAGCGGGACCCCAAGAGACCCAGTACTTC | CASSSGLAGPQETQYF
TRBJ1-3 | 15 | . | TRBV5-6 | . | TGTGCCAGCAGCCGATGGGCAGCCTCTGGAAACACCATATATTTT | CASSRWAASGNTIYF
TRBJ2-5 | 13 | . | TRBV30 | . | TGTGCCTGGGGGACTGGAACGTGGGAGACCCAGTACTTC | CAWGTGTWETQYF
TRBJ1-2 | 14 | . | TRBV4-3 | TRBD1 | TGCGCCAGCAGCTCCGGGACAGCAAACTATGGCTACACCTTC | CASSSGTANYGYTF
TRBJ1-3 | 16 | . | TRBV9 | . | TGTGCCAGCAGCGTAGGGCGGGACCTCTCTGGAAACACCATATATTTT | CASSVGRDLSGNTIYF
TRBJ1-1 | 15 | few | TRBV4-2 | . | TGTGCCAGCAGCCAAGGTCCAGGCCAGAACACTGAAGCTTTCTTT | CASSQGPGQNTEAFF
TRBJ1-2 | 13 | . | TRBV6-1 | . | TGTGCCAGCAGTGAAGCGGGGGCAGGGGACAACACCTTC | CASSEAGAGDNTF
TRBJ2-2 | 17 | . | TRBV7-2 | TRBD2 | TGTGCCAGCAGCTTAACTAGCGGGGGTTCTGTGGGCGGGGAGCTGTTTTTT | CASSLTSGGSVGGELFF
TRBJ1-3 | 16 | once | TRBV19 | TRBD1 | TGTGCCAGTAGTATACTGGCAGGGGGGTCTGGAAACACCATATATTTT | CASSILAGGSGNTIYF
TRBJ2-1 | 17 | . | TRBV6-4 | TRBD1 | TGTGCCAGCAATGTTTGGGGGGACAGGGTGTTGTACAATGAGCAGTTCTTC | CASNVWGDRVLYNEQFF
TRBJ1-2 | 14 | . | TRBV4-1 | . | TGCGCCAGCAGCCACCCGGGGATTAACTATGGCTACACCTTC | CASSHPGINYGYTF
TRBJ1-2 | 16 | . | TRBV18 | . | TGTGCCAGCTCACCTAAGACATCCCCTACTAACTATGGCTACACCTTC | CASSPKTSPTNYGYTF
TRBJ1-2 | 16 | . | TRBV30 | TRBD1 | TGTGCCTGGAGCACCGGGACAGTACTTAGGGACTATGGCTACACCTTC | CAWSTGTVLRDYGYTF
TRBJ2-3 | 15 | . | TRBV5-1 | TRBD2 | TGCGCCAGCAGCTTAGCGGGGCAACTTACAGATACGCAGTATTTT | CASSLAGQLTDTQYF
TRBJ2-7 | 13 | once | TRBV7-8 | . | TGTGCCAGCACCGGGATGAGCTCCTACGAGCAGTACTTC | CASTGMSSYEQYF
TRBJ2-1 | 18 | . | TRBV9 | TRBD2 | TGTGCCAGCAGCGTAGGTTCACTAGCGGGGACCTCCTACAATGAGCAGTTCTTC | CASSVGSLAGTSYNEQFF
TRBJ2-7 | 14 | once | TRBV4-1 | TRBD1 | TGCGCCAGCAGCCAGCTGACAGGGAACTACGAGCAGTACTTC | CASSQLTGNYEQYF
TRBJ2-1 | 12 | . | TRBV9 | . | TGTGCCAGCAGCTCCAGGGTTGATGAGCAGTTCTTC | CASSSRVDEQFF
TRBJ2-5 | 16 | . | TRBV15 | . | TGTGCCACCAGCAGAGTCGGCAGGGCCGGTCAAGAGACCCAGTACTTC | CATSRVGRAGQETQYF
TRBJ2-5 | 16 | . | TRBV4-1 | . | TGCGCCAGCAGCCAAGGCTGGAGCGGAGGGCAGGAGACCCAGTACTTC | CASSQGWSGGQETQYF
TRBJ2-1 | 15 | . | TRBV7-3 | TRBD2 | TGTGCCAGCAGCTTATGGACTAGCGGGGCGAATGAGCAGTTCTTC | CASSLWTSGANEQFF
TRBJ2-1 | 12 | . | TRBV6-5 | . | TGTGCCAGCAGTTCAGTCTACAATGAGCAGTTCTTC | CASSSVYNEQFF
TRBJ1-1 | 14 | . | TRBV7-9 | . | TGTGCCAGCAGCATCCACGGGGTAGGGACTGAAGCTTTCTTT | CASSIHGVGTEAFF
TRBJ1-6 | 13 | . | TRBV5-6 | . | TGTGCCAGCAGCTTGGGGCCTAATTCACCCCTCCACTTT | CASSLGPNSPLHF
TRBJ2-5 | 16 | few | TRBV5-4 | TRBD1 | TGTGCCAGCAGCTTGGCCCCTGGACAGGGTGAAGAGACCCAGTACTTC | CASSLAPGQGEETQYF
TRBJ2-2 | 13 | . | TRBV29-1 | . | TGCAGCGTGGAACCGACAGGAGCCGGGGAGCTGTTTTTT | CSVEPTGAGELFF
TRBJ2-5 | 14 | . | TRBV4-1 | . | TGCGCCAGCAGCCAAGATCAGGGGCAAGAGACCCAGTACTTC | CASSQDQGQETQYF
TRBJ2-7 | 15 | . | TRBV27 | TRBD2 | TGTGCCAGCAGTCGCGGGGGGGCGATCGCCTACGAGCAGTACTTC | CASSRGGAIAYEQYF
TRBJ1-3 | 12 | . | TRBV7-2 | . | TGTGCCAGCAGCTCCTACGGAAACACCATATATTTT | CASSSYGNTIYF
TRBJ1-2 | 15 | . | TRBV27 | TRBD1 | TGTGCCAGCAGTTTAAGTAACAGGGGGGCCTATGGCTACACCTTC | CASSLSNRGAYGYTF
TRBJ2-5 | 14 | . | TRBV5-5 | TRBD2 | TGTGCCAGCAGCCCTAGCGGGAGGGTGGAGACCCAGTACTTC | CASSPSGRVETQYF
TRBJ1-3 | 15 | once | TRBV4-1 | TRBD1 | TGCGCCAGCAGCCAACCGACGACAGGGGGAAACACCATATATTTT | CASSQPTTGGNTIYF
TRBJ2-2 | 17 | . | TRBV5-1 | TRBD2 | TGCGCCAGCAGCTTGGAAGGGACTAGCGGGGGGACCGGGGAGCTGTTTTTT | CASSLEGTSGGTGELFF
TRBJ1-1 | 14 | . | TRBV2 | TRBD1 | TGTGCCAGCAGTCGGGGACAGGGATCCACTGAAGCTTTCTTT | CASSRGQGSTEAFF
TRBJ2-5 | 15 | . | TRBV5-1 | . | TGCGCCAGCAGCTTGGACTACAGGGCCCAAGAGACCCAGTACTTC | CASSLDYRAQETQYF
TRBJ2-5 | 14 | . | TRBV5-1 | TRBD1 | TGCGCCAGCAGCTTCAGGGGGAACCAAGAGACCCAGTACTTC | CASSFRGNQETQYF
TRBJ2-1 | 13 | . | TRBV5-4 | . | TGTGCCAGCAGCCTAACCCGTGGTAATGAGCAGTTCTTC | CASSLTRGNEQFF
TRBJ2-1 | 14 | . | TRBV7-9 | TRBD1 | TGTGCCAGCAGCCCAGGGGGCTCCTACAATGAGCAGTTCTTC | CASSPGGSYNEQFF
TRBJ2-1 | 14 | . | TRBV2 | . | TGTGCCAGCAGTGAACTCTCTCTAGCTACTGAGCAGTTCTTC | CASSELSLATEQFF